The 12 T cell receptor beta chains below were found in one sample sequenced in a study of cytomegalovirus exposure and HLA in healthy donors. Primers included in the PCR were 60 Vbeta and 13 Jbeta primers. Assay: immunoSEQ multiplex PCR; the TCRdb copy retains only in-frame clones and omits some. In the table there are about 100,000 clones, 75% to 85% of which are singletons. Sequencing used PBMCs. Source of these receptors: a woman aged 50 to 60 in good health and CMV-seropositive.

This clone is a singleton in its sample. The rearrangement uses TRBV16 and TRBJ2-1; a weak D match, TRBD1 (6 bases). CDR3 size: 13 residues. Germline CDR1 KGHSY, CDR2 FQNENV. Trimming pared 4 bases from V and 10 bases from J, leaving 14 bases between. The CDR3 DNA follows: TGTGCCAGCAGCCCGGGACAAGATACGGAGCAGTTCTTC. Its translation: CASSPGQDTEQFF.

J is TRBJ1-1 and V is TRBV7-9; D possibly corresponds to TRBD1 (5 bases). V was clipped by 5 bases and J by 0 bases, with 13 bases between them. The germline V gene has CDR1 SEHNR and CDR2 FQNEAQ (reference sequence). CDR3 length: 15 amino acids. The CDR3 nucleotides read TGTGCCAGCAGCCCATCAAGGGGTATGAACACTGAAGCTTTCTTT. Translation: CASSPSRGMNTEAFF.

The chain has TRBV2 and TRBJ1-1, with TRBD1 as a possible D gene (6 bases). CDR1 SNHLY and CDR2 FYNNEI come from the germline V gene. V was clipped by 8 bases and J by 7 bases, with 14 bases between them. This CDR3 comprises 12 residues. The CDR3 sequence: CASRTGFIEAFF. The DNA for the CDR3 is TGTGCCAGCCGAACAGGGTTTATTGAAGCTTTCTTT.

V and J are TRBV5-1 and TRBJ1-1; possible D gene TRBD1, 5 bases. Germline V gives CDR1 SGHRS, CDR2 YFSETQ. The CDR3 extends over 13 amino acids. The V end was cut by 1 base, the J end by 11 bases, with 15 bases between. This chain's CDR3 is CASSLTGDQQAFF. In DNA, the CDR3 is TGCGCCAGCAGCTTGACGGGGGACCAACAGGCTTTCTTT.

V is TRBV11-3 and J is TRBJ2-5; 9 bases line up with TRBD1. CDR1 is SGHNT, CDR2 YENEEA, per germline. The V segment lost 0 bases and the J segment 10 bases; nucleotides outside the gene matches: 21. The CDR3 has 19 amino acids. Here the CDR3 reads CASSLDLPGQGALGGIQYF. Written as DNA, the CDR3 is TGTGCCAGCAGCTTAGATCTCCCGGGACAGGGCGCTCTAGGAGGGATCCAGTACTTC.

The chain links TRBV11-2 to TRBJ2-3; TRBD2 matches at 8 bases. CDR1 is SGHAT, CDR2 FQNNGV, per germline. The CDR3 totals 12 residues. V trimming: 5 bases; J trimming: 9 bases; junction bases outside the gene matches: 4. CDR3 DNA sequence: TGTGCCAGCAGCCCGGGGGGGGGCACGCAGTATTTT. Amino acids: CASSPGGGTQYF.

This chain links TRBV5-4 with TRBJ2-2, with a possible D match to TRBD2 (5 bases). Deletions cut 2 bases from V and 2 bases from J, with 7 bases between. CDR1 is SGHNT and CDR2 is YYREEE in the germline V gene (reference sequence). The CDR3 loop spans 14 amino acids. CDR3 residues: CASSLDYNTGELFF. CDR3 nucleotides: TGTGCCAGCAGCTTAGACTACAACACCGGGGAGCTGTTTTTT.

This CDR3 is CASQQGAYNSPLHF. CDR3 nucleotide sequence: TGTGCCTCACAACAGGGCGCTTACAATTCACCCCTCCACTTT. The chain couples TRBV30 to TRBJ1-6; possibly TRBD1 for D (6 bases). V was clipped by 7 bases and J by 7 bases, with 17 bases between them. The CDR3 covers 14 residues. CDR1 is GTSNPN and CDR2 is SVGIG in the germline V gene (reference sequence).

The rearrangement joins TRBV5-5 to TRBJ1-5, with TRBD1 identical over 7 bases. In germline, CDR1 is SGHKS, CDR2 YYEKEE (reference sequence). V lost 1 base and J lost 2; bases outside the gene matches: 9. This CDR3 spans 17 amino acids. CDR3 sequence reads: CASSLLTGNNGNQPQHF. CDR3 sequence (DNA): TGTGCCAGCAGCTTGTTGACAGGGAATAATGGCAATCAGCCCCAGCATTTT. The full variable domain, completed using reference TRBV5-5 and TRBJ1-5, is DAGVTQSPTHLIKTRGQQVTLRCSPISGHKSVSWYQQVLGQGPQFIFQYYEKEERGRGNFPDRFSARQFPNYSSELNVNALLLGDSALYLCASSLLTGNNGNQPQHFGDGTRLSIL.

The chain uses TRBV6-1 and TRBJ2-2, with D maybe TRBD1 (6 bases). Looked up from germline, CDR1 is MNHNS and CDR2 is SASEGT. V lost 6 bases to trimming and J lost 5 bases, with 13 bases between them. The CDR3 is 14 residues long. DNA of the CDR3: TGTGCCAGCAGGCCGTACAGGGAAACCGGGGAGCTGTTTTTT. Protein sequence: CASRPYRETGELFF.

The chain employs TRBV5-1 and TRBJ2-1; 7 bases agree with TRBD2. This CDR3 is 15 amino acids long. The germline V gene encodes CDR1 SGHRS and CDR2 YFSETQ. V lost 6 bases to trimming and J lost 4 bases; unmatched junction nucleotides: 10. CDR3 DNA: TGCGCCAGCATCTCGCATAGCGGGTCTTACAATGAGCAGTTCTTC. This translates into CASISHSGSYNEQFF.

This chain uses TRBV6-1 with TRBJ1-2, with D perhaps matching TRBD1 (5 bases). Germline lookup yields CDR1 MNHNS and CDR2 SASEGT. V was cut by 10 bases and J by 3 bases, with 15 bases left in between. The CDR3 length is 13 residues. The CDR3: CATGIGADYGYTF. The CDR3, as DNA: TGTGCCACTGGGATAGGGGCAGACTATGGCTACACCTTC.